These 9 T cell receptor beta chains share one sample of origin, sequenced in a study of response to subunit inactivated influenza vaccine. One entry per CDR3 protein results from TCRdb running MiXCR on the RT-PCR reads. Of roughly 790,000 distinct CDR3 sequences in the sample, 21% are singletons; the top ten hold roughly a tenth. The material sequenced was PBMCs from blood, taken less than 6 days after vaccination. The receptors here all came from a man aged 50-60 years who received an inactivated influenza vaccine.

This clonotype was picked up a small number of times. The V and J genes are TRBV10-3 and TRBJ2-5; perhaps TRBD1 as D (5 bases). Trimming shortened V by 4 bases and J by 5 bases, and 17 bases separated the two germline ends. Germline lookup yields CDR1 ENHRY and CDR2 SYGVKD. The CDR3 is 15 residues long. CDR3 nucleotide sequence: TGTGCCATCAGTGGCTCCTCAGGGTTTTCGGAGACCCAGTACTTC. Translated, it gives CAISGSSGFSETQYF.

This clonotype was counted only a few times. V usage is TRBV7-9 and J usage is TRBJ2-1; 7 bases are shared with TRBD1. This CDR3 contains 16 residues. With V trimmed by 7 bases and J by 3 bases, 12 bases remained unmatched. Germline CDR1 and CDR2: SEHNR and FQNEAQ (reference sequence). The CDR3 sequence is CASKSPPGQDYNEQFF. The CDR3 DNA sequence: TGTGCCAGCAAATCCCCCCCCGGACAGGACTACAATGAGCAGTTCTTC.

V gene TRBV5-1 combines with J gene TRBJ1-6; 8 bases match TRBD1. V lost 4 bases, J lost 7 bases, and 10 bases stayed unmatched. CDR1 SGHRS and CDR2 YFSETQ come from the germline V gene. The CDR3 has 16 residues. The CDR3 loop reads CASSVGPGGQNSPLHF. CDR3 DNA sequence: TGCGCCAGCAGCGTCGGGCCAGGGGGCCAAAATTCACCCCTCCACTTT.

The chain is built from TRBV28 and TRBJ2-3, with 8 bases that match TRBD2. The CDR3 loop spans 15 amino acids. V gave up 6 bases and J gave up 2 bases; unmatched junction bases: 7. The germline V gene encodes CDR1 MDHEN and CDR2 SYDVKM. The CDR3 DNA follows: TGTGCCAGCAGCAACGGGGGGGAATCCACAGATACGCAGTATTTT. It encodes CASSNGGESTDTQYF.

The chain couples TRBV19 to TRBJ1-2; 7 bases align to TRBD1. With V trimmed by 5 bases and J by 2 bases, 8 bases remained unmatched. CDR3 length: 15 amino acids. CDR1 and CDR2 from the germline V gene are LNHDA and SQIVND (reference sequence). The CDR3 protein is CASSVGTDLNYGYTF. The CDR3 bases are TGTGCCAGTAGTGTCGGGACAGACCTCAACTATGGCTACACCTTC.

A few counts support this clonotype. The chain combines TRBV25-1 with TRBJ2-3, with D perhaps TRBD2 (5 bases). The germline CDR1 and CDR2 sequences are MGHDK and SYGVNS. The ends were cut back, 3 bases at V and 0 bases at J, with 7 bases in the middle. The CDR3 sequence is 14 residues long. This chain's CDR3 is CASSDPGSTDTQYF. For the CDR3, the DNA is TGTGCCAGCAGTGATCCGGGGAGCACAGATACGCAGTATTTT.

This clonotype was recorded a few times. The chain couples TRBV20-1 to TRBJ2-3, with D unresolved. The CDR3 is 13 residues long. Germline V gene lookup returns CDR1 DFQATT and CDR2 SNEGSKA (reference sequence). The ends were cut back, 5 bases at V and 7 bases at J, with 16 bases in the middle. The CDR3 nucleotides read TGCAGTGCTTCAAAGATTTCCCCGTATACGCAGTATTTT. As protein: CSASKISPYTQYF.

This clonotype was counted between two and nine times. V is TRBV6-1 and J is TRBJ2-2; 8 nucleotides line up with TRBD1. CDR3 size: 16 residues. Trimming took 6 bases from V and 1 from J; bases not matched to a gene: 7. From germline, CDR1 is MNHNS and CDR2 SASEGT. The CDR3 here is CASSLTGALNTGELFF. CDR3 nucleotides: TGTGCCAGCAGCCTGACAGGGGCTTTGAACACCGGGGAGCTGTTTTTT.

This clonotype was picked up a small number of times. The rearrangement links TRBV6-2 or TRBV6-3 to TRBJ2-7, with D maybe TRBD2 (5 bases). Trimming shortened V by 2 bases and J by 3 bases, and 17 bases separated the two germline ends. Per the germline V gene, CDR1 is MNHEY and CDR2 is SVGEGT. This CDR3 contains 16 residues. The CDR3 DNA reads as TGTGCCAGCAGTTACGCGAGAGAGGGCCCCCTCTACGAGCAGTACTTC. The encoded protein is CASSYAREGPLYEQYF.